This T cell receptor (beta chain) was sequenced for a study of PD-1 blockade in mismatch repair-deficient tumors. Across the whole study: Enrolled 2013-2016, patients had progressing, pretreated mismatch repair-deficient cancers of approximately 13 types.

Every patient had mismatch repair deficiency by PCR or immunohistochemistry. A few pembrolizumab responders had their TCRs sequenced. Repertoires were generated with immunoSEQ multiplex PCR, while TCRdb's copy carries only in-frame clones and drops some. The sample includes 120,000 or so clones, around 87% seen only once; the top ten take around an eighth. Study results and limitations: Tumor-resident clones, often undetectable pretreatment in blood, expanded then contracted after pembrolizumab.

The CDR3 has 14 amino acids. Germline lookup yields CDR1 SGHDN and CDR2 FVKESK. V was shortened by 4 bases and J by 10 bases, with 16 bases between the two germline ends. Comment on this clone: As yet, its antigen is unknown.

The clonotype comes from an adult with mismatch repair-deficient cancer. The sequences come from peripheral blood, collected 44 weeks after starting pembrolizumab. V and J are TRBV14 and TRBJ2-2; perhaps TRBD2 as D (6 bases). The CDR3 DNA follows: TGTGCCAGCAGCCTCCTAACTAGCAACTCGGAGCTGTTTTTT. This gives the protein CASSLLTSNSELFF.